This TCR beta chain was captured by sequencing in a study of response to subunit inactivated influenza vaccine. This clonotype turned up a few times. Its antigen is unidentified. TCRdb fed the RT-PCR reads into MiXCR, producing one record per CDR3 protein. The profile shows about 540,000 distinct CDR3 sequences, around 21% of them singletons. This CDR3 spans 12 amino acids. V shed 3 bases and J shed 7 bases, with 9 bases lying between them. Points from the study as a whole: Researchers suggested that each seasonal influenza vaccination recruits few new T cells.

This same sample was also part of a study on T cells expressing NK-cell markers. That study reports: TCR beta libraries carry UMIs added by 5'RACE template switching. Several of the donors also had these clonotypes leading their CD3+CD56-NKG2C+ fraction.

The clonotype comes from a man in his fifties or sixties who received an inactivated influenza vaccine. The chain uses TRBV12-3 or TRBV12-4 and TRBJ1-2; D gene ambiguous. Sequencing was performed on CD4+ T cells sorted from PBMCs, taken approximately 12 days after vaccination. The chain's CDR3 is CASSFGRSGYTF. Written as DNA, the CDR3 is TGTGCCAGCAGTTTTGGGCGGAGTGGCTACACCTTC.